Sequencing of this T cell receptor beta chain was carried out in a study of T-cell memory formation after mild COVID-19. The wider study: Clustering of TCRs was largely donor specific.

Study-wide results and limits: CD4/CD8 balance characterized clones contracting day 15 to 85, and CD4+ skew characterized later expanders. The authors left the SARS-CoV-2 specificity of second-wave clones peaking on day 37 unconfirmed.

This clonotype appeared a few times. The antigen remains unidentified. The TCR alpha and TCR beta cDNA libraries, bearing sample barcodes and UMIs, were generated by 5'RACE using constant-segment primers. A single record per CDR3 protein comes from TCRdb applying MiXCR to the 5' RACE reads. This sample has under 70,000 distinct CDR3 sequences, with roughly 9.9% found just once. The CDR3 extends over 13 amino acids. Germline CDR1 reads KGHDR; CDR2 reads SFDVKD. V was clipped by 9 bases and J by 2 bases, with 11 bases between them. The sequence was obtained from a man aged 18 to 30 who had mild COVID-19 (a few samples of this study predate the infection). Cell type and time point are not known. The V gene is TRBV24-1, the J gene TRBJ2-3; maybe TRBD1 (6 bases). The material sequenced was PBMCs or a T cell subset sorted from them (not recorded which). CDR3 bases: TGTGCCACCGCAGGACAGTACACAGATACGCAGTATTTT. It specifies CATAGQYTDTQYF.